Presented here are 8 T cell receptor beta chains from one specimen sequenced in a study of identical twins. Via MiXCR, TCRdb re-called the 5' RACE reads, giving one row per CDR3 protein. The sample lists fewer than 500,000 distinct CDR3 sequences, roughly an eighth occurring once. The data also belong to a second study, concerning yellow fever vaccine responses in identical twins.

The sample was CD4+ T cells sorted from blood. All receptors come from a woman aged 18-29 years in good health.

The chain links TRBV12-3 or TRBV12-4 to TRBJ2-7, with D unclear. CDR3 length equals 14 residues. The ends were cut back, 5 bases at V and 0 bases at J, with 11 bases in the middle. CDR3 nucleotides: TGTGCCAGCAGTCCCATGCCTAGCTCCTACGAGCAGTACTTC. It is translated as CASSPMPSSYEQYF.

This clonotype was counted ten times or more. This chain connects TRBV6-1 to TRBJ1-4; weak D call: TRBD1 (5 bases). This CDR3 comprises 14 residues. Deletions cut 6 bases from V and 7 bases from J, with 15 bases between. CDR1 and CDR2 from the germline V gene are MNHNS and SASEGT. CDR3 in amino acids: CASSSLSTGEKLFF. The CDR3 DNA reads TGTGCCAGCAGCTCCCTTTCAACAGGTGAAAAACTGTTTTTT.

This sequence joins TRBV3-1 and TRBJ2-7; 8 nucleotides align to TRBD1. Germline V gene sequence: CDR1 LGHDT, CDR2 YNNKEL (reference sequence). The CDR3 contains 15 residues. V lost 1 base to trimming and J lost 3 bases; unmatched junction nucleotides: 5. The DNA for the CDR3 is TGTGCCAGCAGCCAAGTCCTTACAGGGGGCTACGAGCAGTACTTC. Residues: CASSQVLTGGYEQYF.

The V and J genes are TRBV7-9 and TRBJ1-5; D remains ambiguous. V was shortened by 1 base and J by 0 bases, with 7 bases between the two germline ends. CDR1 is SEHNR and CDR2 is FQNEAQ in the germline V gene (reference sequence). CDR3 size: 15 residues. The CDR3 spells CASSLDQPSNQPQHF. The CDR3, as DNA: TGTGCCAGCAGCTTAGATCAGCCTAGCAATCAGCCCCAGCATTTT.

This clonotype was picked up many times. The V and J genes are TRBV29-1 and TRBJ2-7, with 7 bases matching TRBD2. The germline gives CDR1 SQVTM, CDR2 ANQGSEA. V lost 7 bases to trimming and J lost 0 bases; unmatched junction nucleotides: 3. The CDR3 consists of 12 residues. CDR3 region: CSGGGSSYEQYF. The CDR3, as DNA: TGCAGCGGGGGCGGGAGCTCCTACGAGCAGTACTTC.

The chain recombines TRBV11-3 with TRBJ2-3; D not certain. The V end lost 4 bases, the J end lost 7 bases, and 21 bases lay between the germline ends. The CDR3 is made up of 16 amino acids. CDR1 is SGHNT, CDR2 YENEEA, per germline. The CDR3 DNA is TGTGCCAGCAGCTCCGCCCCCGGTGATCCGGAAAATACGCAGTATTTT. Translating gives CASSSAPGDPENTQYF. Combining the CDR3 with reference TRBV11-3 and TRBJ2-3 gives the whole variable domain EAGVVQSPRYKIIEKKQPVAFWCNPISGHNTLYWYLQNLGQGPELLIRYENEEAVDDSQLPKDRFSAERLKGVDSTLKIQPAELGDSAVYLCASSSAPGDPENTQYFGPGTRLTVL.

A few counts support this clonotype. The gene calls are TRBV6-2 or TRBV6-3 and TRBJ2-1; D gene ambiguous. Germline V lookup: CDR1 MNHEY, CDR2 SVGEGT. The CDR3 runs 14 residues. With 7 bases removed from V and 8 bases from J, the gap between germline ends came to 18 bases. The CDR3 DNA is TGTGCCAGCACTTCTGTTAGTGGTCGCGATGAGCAGTTCTTC. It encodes CASTSVSGRDEQFF.

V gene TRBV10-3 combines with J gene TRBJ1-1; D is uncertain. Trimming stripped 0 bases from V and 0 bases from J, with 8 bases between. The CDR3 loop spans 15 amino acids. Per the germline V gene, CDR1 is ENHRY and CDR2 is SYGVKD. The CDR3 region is CAISESPGLNTEAFF. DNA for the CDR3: TGTGCCATCAGTGAGTCCCCAGGCCTGAACACTGAAGCTTTCTTT.